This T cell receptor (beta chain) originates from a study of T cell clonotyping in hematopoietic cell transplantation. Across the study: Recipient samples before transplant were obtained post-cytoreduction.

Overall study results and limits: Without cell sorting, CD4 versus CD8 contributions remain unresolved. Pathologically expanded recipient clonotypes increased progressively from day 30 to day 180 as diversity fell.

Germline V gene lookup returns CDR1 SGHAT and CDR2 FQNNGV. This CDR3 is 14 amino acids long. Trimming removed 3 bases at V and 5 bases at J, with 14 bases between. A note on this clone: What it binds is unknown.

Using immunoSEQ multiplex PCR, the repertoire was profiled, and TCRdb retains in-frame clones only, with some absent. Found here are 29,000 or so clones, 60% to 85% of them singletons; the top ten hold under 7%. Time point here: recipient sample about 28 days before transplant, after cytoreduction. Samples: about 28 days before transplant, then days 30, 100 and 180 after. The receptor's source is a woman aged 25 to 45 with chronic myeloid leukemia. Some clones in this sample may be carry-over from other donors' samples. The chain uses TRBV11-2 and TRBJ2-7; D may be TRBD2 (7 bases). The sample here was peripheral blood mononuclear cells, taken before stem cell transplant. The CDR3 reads CASSFYGGRNEQYF. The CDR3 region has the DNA TGTGCCAGCAGCTTTTACGGGGGGCGTAACGAGCAGTACTTC.